One and the same sample provided the 12 T cell receptor beta chains below, sequenced in a study of shared clonotypes between healthy human individuals. Some clones are missing from TCRdb's copy, which holds only in-frame ones; the method was immunoSEQ multiplex PCR. The sample consists of 2 million to 2.5 million clones, around 95% of them appearing once. Sequencing was performed on naive CD4+ T cells sorted from blood. This sample's subset: CD45RA+ positively selected. These TCRs come from a man aged 18 to 30 in good health.

J is TRBJ2-6 and V is TRBV7-3; weak D call: TRBD1 (6 bases). The CDR3 has 17 residues. With 5 bases removed from V and 0 bases from J, the gap between germline ends came to 14 bases. Germline CDR1 and CDR2: SGHTA and FQGTGA. CDR3 loop: CASSLWGTNSGANVLTF. CDR3 nucleotide sequence: TGTGCCAGCAGCCTTTGGGGGACAAACTCTGGGGCCAACGTCCTGACTTTC.

This clone was recorded only once. The chain combines TRBV5-1 with TRBJ1-1; D gene ambiguous. Germline V CDR1 and CDR2: SGHRS, YFSETQ. The CDR3 is made up of 14 amino acids. Trimming shortened V by 9 bases and J by 0 bases, and 15 bases separated the two germline ends. As DNA, the CDR3 is TGCGCCACCATACGAGACCTTCTGAACACTGAAGCTTTCTTT. The encoded protein is CATIRDLLNTEAFF.

The chain joins TRBV30 to TRBJ2-1; 10 bases fit TRBD2. Trimming at V came to 3 bases and at J to 15 bases, leaving 11 bases not matched to a gene. Germline assignment: CDR1 GTSNPN and CDR2 SVGIG (reference sequence). The CDR3 totals 13 residues. The CDR3 loop reads CAWRDSAGTSAFF. CDR3 nucleotides: TGTGCCTGGAGGGACAGCGCGGGGACTAGCGCGTTCTTC.

In its sample, this clone was seen once. This rearrangement joins TRBV5-1 to TRBJ1-2, with 11 bases that match TRBD1. V was clipped by 5 bases and J by 7 bases; unmatched bases: 13. This CDR3 spans 16 amino acids. The germline V gene has CDR1 SGHRS and CDR2 YFSETQ. The CDR3 is CASRHGTGGLPAGYTF. As DNA, the CDR3 is TGCGCCAGCAGGCACGGGACAGGGGGTCTTCCGGCTGGCTACACCTTC.

The chain is built from TRBV4-1 and TRBJ1-6, with 8 bases matching TRBD1. The CDR3 extends over 17 amino acids. The germline V gene encodes CDR1 MGHRA and CDR2 YSYEKL. The ends lost 5 bases at V and 0 bases at J; junction bases unmatched: 6. In nucleotides, the CDR3 is TGCGCCAGCAGCTACCGGACAGGGTACTCCTATAATTCACCCCTCCACTTT. Translated: CASSYRTGYSYNSPLHF.

The chain combines TRBV20-1 with TRBJ1-2; D unclear. In germline, CDR1 is DFQATT, CDR2 SNEGSKA (reference sequence). The CDR3 spans 11 residues. The V end was cut by 6 bases, the J end by 7 bases, with 12 bases between. As DNA, the CDR3 is TGCAGTGCAAAAATAGCTGGTGGCTACACCTTC. As protein: CSAKIAGGYTF.

The chain couples TRBV27 to TRBJ2-3, with D tentatively TRBD1 (6 bases). Trimming stripped 5 bases from V and 11 bases from J, with 14 bases between. This CDR3 comprises 12 residues. Germline loops: CDR1 MNHEY, CDR2 SMNVEV (reference sequence). Written as DNA, the CDR3 is TGTGCCAGCAGTCATGAGGGACACGGGCAGTATTTT. Amino acid sequence: CASSHEGHGQYF.

A single count supports this clone. Other DNA sequences within the sample encode an identical CDR3. V and J are TRBV4-1 and TRBJ2-3; 7 bases map to TRBD1. V dropped 0 bases and J dropped 1; count of bases not matched to a gene: 4. The CDR3 consists of 16 residues. Germline CDR1 MGHRA, CDR2 YSYEKL. The CDR3 coding sequence is TGCGCCAGCAGCCAAGACCGGGACAGAGGCACAGATACGCAGTATTTT. Translation: CASSQDRDRGTDTQYF.

The J gene is TRBJ2-7, the V gene TRBV6-4; weak D call: TRBD2 (5 bases). Germline lookup yields CDR1 MRHNA and CDR2 SNTAGT. Trimming shortened V by 3 bases and J by 2 bases, and 11 bases separated the two germline ends. The CDR3 spans 14 residues. Here the CDR3 reads CASSDIRRPYEQYF. CDR3 nucleotide sequence: TGTGCCAGCAGTGATATAAGGAGGCCCTACGAGCAGTACTTC.

The chain has TRBV4-1 and TRBJ2-2; D is unclear. The CDR3 contains 15 residues. The germline CDR1 and CDR2 sequences are MGHRA and YSYEKL. V was cut by 0 bases and J by 4 bases, with 9 bases left in between. Here the CDR3 reads CASSQEALGTGELFF. DNA of the CDR3: TGCGCCAGCAGCCAAGAAGCCCTAGGCACCGGGGAGCTGTTTTTT.

Notes on this clone: The same CDR3 also results from other DNA sequences found in this sample. The V gene is TRBV29-1, the J gene TRBJ2-3, with D hard to call. The germline V gene has CDR1 SQVTM and CDR2 ANQGSEA. V lost 7 bases and J 6 bases, leaving 8 bases between the germline ends. The CDR3 runs 10 residues. CDR3 sequence: CSARTDTQYF. The CDR3, as DNA: TGCAGCGCCCGAACGGATACGCAGTATTTT.

This sequence joins TRBV28 and TRBJ2-1; TRBD1 agrees at 8 bases. CDR1 is MDHEN, CDR2 SYDVKM, per germline. The V segment lost 6 bases and the J segment 4 bases; nucleotides outside the gene matches: 11. The CDR3 runs to 16 residues. CDR3 sequence reads: CASSPRDRRIYNEQFF. CDR3 nucleotides: TGTGCCAGCAGCCCACGGGACAGGAGAATTTACAATGAGCAGTTCTTC.